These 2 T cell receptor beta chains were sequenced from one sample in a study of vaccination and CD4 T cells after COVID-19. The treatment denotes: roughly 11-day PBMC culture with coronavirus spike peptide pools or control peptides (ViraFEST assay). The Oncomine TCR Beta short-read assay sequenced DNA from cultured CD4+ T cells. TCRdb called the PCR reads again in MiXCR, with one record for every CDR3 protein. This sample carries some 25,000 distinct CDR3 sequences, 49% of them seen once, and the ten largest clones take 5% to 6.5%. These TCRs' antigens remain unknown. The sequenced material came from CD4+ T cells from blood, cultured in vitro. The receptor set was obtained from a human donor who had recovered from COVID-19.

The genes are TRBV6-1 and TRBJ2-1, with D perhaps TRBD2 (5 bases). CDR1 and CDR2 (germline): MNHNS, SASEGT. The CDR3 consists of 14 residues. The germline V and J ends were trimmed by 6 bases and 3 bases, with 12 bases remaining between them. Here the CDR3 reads CASRPGLSYNEQFF. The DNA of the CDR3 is TGTGCCAGCAGACCGGGATTAAGCTACAATGAGCAGTTCTTC.

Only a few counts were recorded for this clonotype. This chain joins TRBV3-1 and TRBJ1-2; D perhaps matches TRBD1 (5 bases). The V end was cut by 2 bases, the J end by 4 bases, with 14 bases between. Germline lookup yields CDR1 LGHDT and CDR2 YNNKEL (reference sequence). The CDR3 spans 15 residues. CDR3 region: CASSQSPQGTYGYTF. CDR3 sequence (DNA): TGTGCCAGCAGCCAAAGTCCTCAAGGGACCTATGGCTACACCTTC.